The clone carrying this T cell receptor beta chain was observed a handful of times. Per germline, CDR1 SGHAT and CDR2 FQDESV (reference sequence). There are 16 residues in the CDR3. With 4 bases clipped from V and 1 base from J, the junction kept 4 bases outside the gene matches. These data belong to a study of T-cell reconstitution after alpha-beta-depleted transplantation in children. TCRbeta library construction was performed incorporating unique molecular identifiers. TCRdb re-called the PCR reads through MiXCR, storing one row per CDR3 protein. Of 610,000 or so distinct CDR3 sequences in the sample, 25% to 30% were seen once.

J is TRBJ2-3 and V is TRBV11-1, with TRBD2 identical over 11 bases. The starting material was PBMCs, obtained before TCRalphabeta/CD19-depleted stem cell transplant. This sequence was found in a boy in the first two years of life with Wiskott-Aldrich syndrome, due to receive a stem cell transplant. CDR3 sequence (DNA): TGTGCCAGCAGCTCCGGGACTAGCGGCGGCACAGATACGCAGTATTTT. Protein sequence: CASSSGTSGGTDTQYF.